The rows below give T cell receptor beta chains drawn from one sample of a study of T cell repertoires in cytomegalovirus infection. These receptors have no identified antigens. MiXCR, run by TCRdb on the reads, gives a single entry per CDR3 protein. The sample includes some 920,000 distinct CDR3 sequences, approximately 31% seen only once; the top ten take around 15%. The starting material was cultured CD8+ T cells from PBMCs, obtained from culture after CMV antigen stimulation. These TCRs come from a human donor in good health (CMV status not recorded). Some clones in this sample may be carry-over from other donors' samples. CDR3s include the opening cysteine and the closing phenylalanine or tryptophan. Each record gives: D gene, V gene, clone size, J gene, CDR3 protein, CDR3 DNA. D genes are given only for firm matches. Only part of the rows carry a size: once, few, many, or a class if the clone is expanded.

d_gene: TRBD1
v_gene: TRBV6-1
abundance: .
j_gene: TRBJ2-7
CDR3aa: CASSYSATGTDEYF
CDR3nt: TGTGCCAGCAGTTATTCAGCGACCGGGACAGACGAGTACTTC

d_gene: .
v_gene: TRBV2
abundance: few
j_gene: TRBJ2-2
CDR3aa: CASSPARRINTGELFF
CDR3nt: TGTGCCAGCTCCCCGGCTCGCCGGATTAACACCGGGGAGCTGTTTTTT

d_gene: .
v_gene: TRBV19
abundance: .
j_gene: TRBJ2-1
CDR3aa: CASSILRAVGNEQFF
CDR3nt: TGTGCCAGTAGTATTCTTAGGGCAGTAGGGAATGAGCAGTTCTTC

d_gene: TRBD1
v_gene: TRBV6-2/TRBV6-3
abundance: .
j_gene: TRBJ1-1
CDR3aa: CASSYGQGRLWFNTEAFF
CDR3nt: TGTGCCAGCAGTTACGGACAGGGGCGATTGTGGTTTAACACTGAAGCTTTCTTT

d_gene: .
v_gene: TRBV7-9
abundance: .
j_gene: TRBJ2-5
CDR3aa: CASSLVQWTQYF
CDR3nt: TGTGCCAGCAGCTTAGTTCAATGGACCCAGTACTTC

d_gene: .
v_gene: TRBV6-5
abundance: .
j_gene: TRBJ1-4
CDR3aa: CASSYSILERGEKLFF
CDR3nt: TGTGCCAGCAGTTACTCGATCCTAGAGAGGGGTGAAAAACTGTTTTTT

d_gene: .
v_gene: TRBV4-1
abundance: .
j_gene: TRBJ1-5
CDR3aa: CASSQAQGFQPQHF
CDR3nt: TGCGCCAGCAGCCAAGCGCAGGGGTTTCAGCCCCAGCATTTT

d_gene: TRBD1
v_gene: TRBV7-6
abundance: .
j_gene: TRBJ1-2
CDR3aa: CASHRGGDYGYTF
CDR3nt: TGTGCCAGCCACAGGGGAGGAGACTATGGCTACACCTTC

d_gene: .
v_gene: TRBV7-8
abundance: few
j_gene: TRBJ2-3
CDR3aa: CASSLESQGAGESTDTQYF
CDR3nt: TGTGCCAGCAGCTTAGAATCTCAGGGCGCCGGGGAGAGCACAGATACGCAGTATTTT

d_gene: TRBD1
v_gene: TRBV20-1
abundance: .
j_gene: TRBJ2-5
CDR3aa: CSASGGVLQETQYF
CDR3nt: TGCAGTGCTTCAGGGGGAGTCTTACAAGAGACCCAGTACTTC

d_gene: .
v_gene: TRBV6-6
abundance: few
j_gene: TRBJ2-5
CDR3aa: CASSSPGRGQETQYF
CDR3nt: TGTGCCAGCAGTTCCCCCGGGAGGGGGCAGGAGACCCAGTACTTC

d_gene: TRBD1
v_gene: TRBV27
abundance: many
j_gene: TRBJ1-5
CDR3aa: CASSYQGQGNQPQHF
CDR3nt: TGTGCCAGCAGTTACCAAGGACAGGGGAATCAGCCCCAGCATTTT

d_gene: TRBD2
v_gene: TRBV14
abundance: few
j_gene: TRBJ2-1
CDR3aa: CASSQFWSGGVYNEQFF
CDR3nt: TGTGCCAGCAGCCAATTCTGGAGCGGGGGAGTCTACAATGAGCAGTTCTTC

d_gene: TRBD2
v_gene: TRBV29-1
abundance: few
j_gene: TRBJ2-1
CDR3aa: CSSLGTTDNEQFF
CDR3nt: TGCAGCTCCCTCGGGACTACCGACAATGAGCAGTTCTTC

d_gene: .
v_gene: TRBV6-8
abundance: .
j_gene: TRBJ1-2
CDR3aa: CASFKVGQYGYTF
CDR3nt: TGTGCCAGCTTCAAAGTGGGCCAATATGGCTACACCTTC

d_gene: .
v_gene: TRBV7-8
abundance: many
j_gene: TRBJ2-7
CDR3aa: CASSLMTGDPYEQYF
CDR3nt: TGTGCCAGCAGCTTAATGACGGGGGACCCCTACGAGCAGTACTTC

d_gene: .
v_gene: TRBV12-3/TRBV12-4
abundance: .
j_gene: TRBJ1-1
CDR3aa: CVSSTFAGPDPEAFF
CDR3nt: TGTGTCAGCAGTACATTTGCAGGACCTGACCCTGAAGCTTTCTTT

d_gene: .
v_gene: TRBV7-3
abundance: .
j_gene: TRBJ2-1
CDR3aa: CASSYVGGAGDEQFF
CDR3nt: TGTGCCAGCAGCTACGTAGGTGGGGCCGGGGATGAGCAGTTCTTC

d_gene: .
v_gene: TRBV6-5
abundance: .
j_gene: TRBJ2-2
CDR3aa: CASSYSTGHGELFF
CDR3nt: TGTGCCAGCAGTTACTCGACAGGCCACGGGGAGCTGTTTTTT

d_gene: .
v_gene: TRBV7-2
abundance: .
j_gene: TRBJ1-1
CDR3aa: CASSPSITEAFF
CDR3nt: TGTGCCAGCAGCCCTTCGATAACTGAAGCTTTCTTT

d_gene: TRBD1
v_gene: TRBV27
abundance: .
j_gene: TRBJ2-7
CDR3aa: CASTGQGFHEQYF
CDR3nt: TGTGCCAGCACCGGACAGGGGTTCCACGAGCAGTACTTC

d_gene: .
v_gene: TRBV12-3/TRBV12-4
abundance: many
j_gene: TRBJ1-1
CDR3aa: CASSWTVNTEAFF
CDR3nt: TGTGCCAGCAGTTGGACAGTGAACACTGAAGCTTTCTTT

d_gene: TRBD1
v_gene: TRBV5-1
abundance: .
j_gene: TRBJ2-3
CDR3aa: CASSAGATGGPTDTQYF
CDR3nt: TGCGCCAGCAGCGCGGGCGCGACAGGGGGTCCCACAGATACGCAGTATTTT

d_gene: TRBD1
v_gene: TRBV4-1
abundance: few
j_gene: TRBJ1-6
CDR3aa: CASSTRQGLNSPLHF
CDR3nt: TGCGCCAGCAGCACCCGACAGGGGTTAAATTCACCCCTCCACTTT

d_gene: .
v_gene: TRBV4-1
abundance: .
j_gene: TRBJ2-7
CDR3aa: CASSPRDGLYEQYF
CDR3nt: TGCGCCAGCAGCCCCCGGGACGGTCTTTACGAGCAGTACTTC

d_gene: TRBD1
v_gene: TRBV5-5
abundance: few
j_gene: TRBJ1-1
CDR3aa: CASSSRTGNVEAFF
CDR3nt: TGTGCCAGCAGCTCACGGACAGGGAATGTTGAAGCTTTCTTT

d_gene: TRBD1
v_gene: TRBV25-1
abundance: few
j_gene: TRBJ2-7
CDR3aa: CASSELGTDYEQYF
CDR3nt: TGTGCCAGCAGTGAATTAGGGACAGACTACGAGCAGTACTTC

d_gene: .
v_gene: TRBV27
abundance: few
j_gene: TRBJ2-3
CDR3aa: CASSSPGGPLGTDTQYF
CDR3nt: TGTGCCAGCAGTTCCCCCGGGGGACCTCTGGGCACAGATACGCAGTATTTT

d_gene: .
v_gene: TRBV5-6
abundance: .
j_gene: TRBJ1-1
CDR3aa: CASSRWGVNTEAFF
CDR3nt: TGTGCCAGCAGCCGCTGGGGTGTGAACACTGAAGCTTTCTTT

d_gene: .
v_gene: TRBV3-1
abundance: .
j_gene: TRBJ2-7
CDR3aa: CASSQEKAGFYEQYF
CDR3nt: TGTGCCAGCAGCCAAGAGAAGGCCGGGTTCTACGAGCAGTACTTC

d_gene: .
v_gene: TRBV12-3/TRBV12-4
abundance: few
j_gene: TRBJ1-1
CDR3aa: CASTLVGTEAFF
CDR3nt: TGTGCCAGCACCTTGGTGGGGACTGAAGCTTTCTTT

d_gene: .
v_gene: TRBV6-2/TRBV6-3
abundance: .
j_gene: TRBJ2-1
CDR3aa: CASNDGVADNEQFF
CDR3nt: TGTGCCAGCAACGACGGGGTAGCAGACAATGAGCAGTTCTTC

d_gene: TRBD1
v_gene: TRBV7-9
abundance: many
j_gene: TRBJ2-2
CDR3aa: CASSSRQGYTGELFF
CDR3nt: TGTGCCAGCAGCAGTCGACAGGGGTACACCGGGGAGCTGTTTTTT

d_gene: .
v_gene: TRBV27
abundance: .
j_gene: TRBJ1-5
CDR3aa: CVSSLYPNQPQHF
CDR3nt: TGTGTCAGCAGTTTATACCCCAATCAGCCCCAGCATTTT

d_gene: .
v_gene: TRBV18
abundance: few
j_gene: TRBJ2-7
CDR3aa: CASSPDTSYEQYF
CDR3nt: TGTGCCAGCTCACCAGACACCTCCTACGAGCAGTACTTC

d_gene: .
v_gene: TRBV27
abundance: few
j_gene: TRBJ2-1
CDR3aa: CASSRGASEQFF
CDR3nt: TGTGCCAGCAGTAGAGGCGCGAGTGAGCAGTTCTTC

d_gene: TRBD1
v_gene: TRBV27
abundance: .
j_gene: TRBJ1-2
CDR3aa: CASSSLGTGIPNYGYTF
CDR3nt: TGTGCCAGCAGTAGTCTGGGGACAGGAATCCCTAACTATGGCTACACCTTC

d_gene: .
v_gene: TRBV10-3
abundance: .
j_gene: TRBJ1-5
CDR3aa: CAISEGGVEFPQHF
CDR3nt: TGTGCCATCAGTGAGGGGGGGGTTGAATTCCCCCAGCATTTT

d_gene: .
v_gene: TRBV6-2/TRBV6-3
abundance: many
j_gene: TRBJ2-3
CDR3aa: CASSYGRRGSDTQYF
CDR3nt: TGTGCCAGCAGTTACGGCCGACGAGGGTCAGATACGCAGTATTTT

d_gene: TRBD2
v_gene: TRBV7-6
abundance: .
j_gene: TRBJ2-5
CDR3aa: CASPGGETQYF
CDR3nt: TGTGCCAGCCCCGGGGGGGAGACCCAGTACTTC

d_gene: .
v_gene: TRBV19
abundance: few
j_gene: TRBJ2-7
CDR3aa: CASSIASYEQYF
CDR3nt: TGTGCCAGTAGTATAGCCTCCTACGAGCAGTACTTC

d_gene: .
v_gene: TRBV15
abundance: few
j_gene: TRBJ2-1
CDR3aa: CATSRDRGSSYNEQFF
CDR3nt: TGTGCCACCAGCAGAGATAGGGGTAGCTCCTACAATGAGCAGTTCTTC

d_gene: TRBD1
v_gene: TRBV12-3/TRBV12-4
abundance: few
j_gene: TRBJ2-5
CDR3aa: CASSLVGYYMGDRGQETQYF
CDR3nt: TGTGCCAGCAGTTTAGTAGGTTATTATATGGGGGACAGGGGACAAGAGACCCAGTACTTC

d_gene: TRBD2
v_gene: TRBV9
abundance: .
j_gene: TRBJ2-1
CDR3aa: CASSVASGGAGEQFF
CDR3nt: TGTGCCAGCAGCGTAGCTAGCGGGGGGGCGGGGGAGCAGTTCTTC

d_gene: .
v_gene: TRBV19
abundance: .
j_gene: TRBJ1-2
CDR3aa: CASSMDGDGPANYDYTF
CDR3nt: TGTGCCAGTAGTATGGATGGGGACGGACCAGCTAACTATGACTACACCTTC

d_gene: TRBD2
v_gene: TRBV5-1
abundance: .
j_gene: TRBJ2-1
CDR3aa: CASSPRTSGARNEQFF
CDR3nt: TGCGCCAGCAGCCCCCGGACCAGCGGGGCGAGGAATGAGCAGTTCTTC

d_gene: .
v_gene: TRBV25-1
abundance: .
j_gene: TRBJ1-1
CDR3aa: CASRRLGGNTEAFF
CDR3nt: TGTGCCAGCAGGCGTCTAGGGGGGAACACTGAAGCTTTCTTT

d_gene: TRBD1
v_gene: TRBV19
abundance: few
j_gene: TRBJ2-1
CDR3aa: CASSVDRERGNEQFF
CDR3nt: TGTGCCAGTAGTGTCGACAGGGAACGAGGGAATGAGCAGTTCTTC

d_gene: TRBD2
v_gene: TRBV7-6
abundance: few
j_gene: TRBJ2-7
CDR3aa: CASSLGVGTRGHEQYF
CDR3nt: TGTGCCAGCAGTCTTGGGGTCGGGACTAGAGGCCACGAGCAGTACTTC

d_gene: .
v_gene: TRBV11-2
abundance: .
j_gene: TRBJ2-7
CDR3aa: CASSRWKRAHSYEQYF
CDR3nt: TGTGCCAGCAGCCGTTGGAAGAGGGCCCATTCCTACGAGCAGTACTTC

d_gene: .
v_gene: TRBV6-1
abundance: .
j_gene: TRBJ1-2
CDR3aa: CASIPGQSNYGYTF
CDR3nt: TGTGCCAGCATTCCGGGACAATCTAACTATGGCTACACCTTC

d_gene: .
v_gene: TRBV11-1
abundance: .
j_gene: TRBJ2-1
CDR3aa: CASSFFGGGDEQFF
CDR3nt: TGTGCCAGCAGCTTTTTCGGTGGTGGGGATGAGCAGTTCTTC

d_gene: .
v_gene: TRBV6-5
abundance: few
j_gene: TRBJ2-5
CDR3aa: CASSYTDIQETQYF
CDR3nt: TGTGCCAGCAGTTACACAGACATCCAAGAGACCCAGTACTTC

d_gene: .
v_gene: TRBV6-1
abundance: many
j_gene: TRBJ1-1
CDR3aa: CASRDSLNTEAFF
CDR3nt: TGTGCCAGCAGGGACAGCTTGAACACTGAAGCTTTCTTT

d_gene: .
v_gene: TRBV7-6
abundance: .
j_gene: TRBJ1-2
CDR3aa: CASSSIIGYGYTF
CDR3nt: TGTGCCAGCAGCTCCATAATAGGCTATGGCTACACCTTC

d_gene: .
v_gene: TRBV7-6
abundance: few
j_gene: TRBJ2-1
CDR3aa: CASGNRESYNEQFF
CDR3nt: TGTGCCAGCGGGAACAGGGAGTCCTACAATGAGCAGTTCTTC

d_gene: TRBD2
v_gene: TRBV7-6
abundance: once
j_gene: TRBJ2-6
CDR3aa: CASSSGLAGGSGANVLTF
CDR3nt: TGTGCCAGCAGCTCGGGACTAGCGGGGGGCTCTGGGGCCAACGTCCTGACTTTC